Only a few counts were recorded for the clone carrying this T cell receptor beta chain. These data come from a study of blood T cell repertoires in COVID-19. On the study more broadly: Specimens from acute and convalescent COVID-19 originated in the United States, Italy and Spain.

Generated by immunoSEQ multiplex PCR, the TCRdb table keeps only in-frame clones and is missing some. Counted here are fewer than 40,000 clones, around 80% occurring once; the ten biggest clones make up about 30%. Sequenced input: peripheral blood. This clonotype was obtained from a man aged 55 to 69 with acute or convalescent COVID-19.

In DNA form, the CDR3 reads TGTGCTACTCAAGGGGAAGGCTACGAGCAGTACTTC. This encodes CATQGEGYEQYF. The chain is built from TRBV7-9 and TRBJ2-7; tentative D call: TRBD1 (5 bases). There are 12 residues in the CDR3. Germline CDR1 reads SEHNR; CDR2 reads FQNEAQ (reference sequence).